What follows are 3 T cell receptor beta chains derived from one specimen sequenced in a study of cytomegalovirus exposure and HLA in healthy donors. The primer mix had 60 Vbeta and 13 Jbeta primers. Assay: immunoSEQ multiplex PCR; the TCRdb copy retains only in-frame clones and omits some. This table holds a few hundred thousand clones, around 90% found once. The sample was PBMCs. The receptors here all came from a woman younger than 35 in good health and CMV-seronegative.

This rearrangement joins TRBV11-2 to TRBJ2-7; TRBD1 matches at 9 bases. Unmatched junction bases numbered 4, after V lost 5 bases and J lost 5 bases. The CDR3 length is 13 residues. Germline assignment: CDR1 SGHAT and CDR2 FQNNGV. CDR3 region: CASSRDRDHEQYF. The CDR3 DNA sequence: TGTGCCAGCAGCCGGGACAGGGACCACGAGCAGTACTTC.

This chain uses TRBV9 with TRBJ2-3; TRBD2 aligns across 8 bases. Germline CDR1 is SGDLS and CDR2 is YYNGEE. The CDR3 totals 15 residues. Unmatched junction bases numbered 5, after V lost 1 base and J lost 4 bases. The CDR3 reads CASSVISGGSDTQYF. The CDR3 bases are TGTGCCAGCAGCGTAATAAGCGGGGGCTCAGATACGCAGTATTTT.

The CDR3 bases are TGCGCCAGCAGCCCGGAGTGGAACCAAGAGACCCAGTACTTC. Amino acids: CASSPEWNQETQYF. V usage is TRBV5-1 and J usage is TRBJ2-5; D not resolved. Germline lookup yields CDR1 SGHRS and CDR2 YFSETQ. The CDR3 sequence is 14 residues long. Trimming left V 4 bases short and J 0 bases short, with 10 bases between.